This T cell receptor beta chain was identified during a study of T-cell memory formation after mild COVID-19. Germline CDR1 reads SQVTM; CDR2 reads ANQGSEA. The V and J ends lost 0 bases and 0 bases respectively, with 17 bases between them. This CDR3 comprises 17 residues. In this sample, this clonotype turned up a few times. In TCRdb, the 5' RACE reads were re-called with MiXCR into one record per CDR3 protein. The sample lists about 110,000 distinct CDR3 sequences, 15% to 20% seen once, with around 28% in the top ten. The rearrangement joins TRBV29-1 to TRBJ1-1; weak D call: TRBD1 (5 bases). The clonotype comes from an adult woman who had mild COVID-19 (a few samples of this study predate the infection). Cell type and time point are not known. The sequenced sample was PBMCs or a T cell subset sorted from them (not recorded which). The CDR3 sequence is CSVEDPGRQIMNTEAFF. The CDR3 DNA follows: TGCAGCGTTGAAGATCCAGGAAGACAGATCATGAACACTGAAGCTTTCTTT.